These 4 T cell receptor beta chains came from one sample sequenced in a study of T cell repertoires in cytomegalovirus infection. One entry per CDR3 protein results from TCRdb running MiXCR on the reads. The data show about 52,000 distinct CDR3 sequences, 15% to 20% seen once. These receptors are not linked to any known antigen. Sequenced here: CD8+ T cells from cultured PBMCs, sampled from culture after CMV antigen stimulation. These TCRs come from a human donor in good health (CMV status not recorded). Some clones in this sample may be carry-over from other donors' samples.

The rearrangement joins TRBV27 to TRBJ2-1, with 11 bases identical to TRBD2. The CDR3 contains 16 residues. With V trimmed by 6 bases and J by 6 bases, 10 bases remained unmatched. In germline, CDR1 is MNHEY, CDR2 SMNVEV (reference sequence). CDR3 loop: CASRSLTSGALNEQFF. The CDR3 DNA sequence: TGTGCCAGCAGATCCCTGACTAGCGGGGCTCTCAATGAGCAGTTCTTC.

This clonotype came up a few times. This chain uses TRBV11-2 with TRBJ2-1; D is undetermined. This CDR3 region has 15 residues. The V end lost 1 base, the J end lost 1 base, and 8 bases lay between the germline ends. The germline V gene has CDR1 SGHAT and CDR2 FQNNGV. The CDR3 region is CASSLARPSYNEQFF. The CDR3 nucleotides read TGTGCCAGCAGCTTAGCCAGGCCATCCTACAATGAGCAGTTCTTC.

This clonotype was seen a handful of times. The chain combines TRBV14 with TRBJ2-7; D might be TRBD1 or TRBD2, each matching 6 bases. The V gene lost 2 bases and the J gene lost 0 bases, with 11 bases spanning the gap. The CDR3 covers 15 residues. CDR1 is SGHDN and CDR2 is FVKESK in the germline V gene. The CDR3 DNA follows: TGTGCCAGCAGCCAACCGGGGGCTCGCTCCTACGAGCAGTACTTC. Translation: CASSQPGARSYEQYF.

This sequence joins TRBV27 and TRBJ2-1; 7 bases are shared with TRBD2. The CDR3 has 14 amino acids. Germline-derived CDR1 and CDR2 are MNHEY and SMNVEV (reference sequence). Trimming cost V 6 bases and J 1 base; bases outside gene matches: 3. DNA of the CDR3: TGTGCCAGCAGCCCGGGACTATCCTACAATGAGCAGTTCTTC. It is translated as CASSPGLSYNEQFF.